This T cell receptor (beta chain) was found in a study of regulatory T cells in long-lasting Graves disease. Findings and caveats of the study: Less diverse TCR repertoires were seen in persistent Graves' patients than in newly diagnosed ones. TRBV28, TRBJ1-2 and TRBJ2-5 were favored in persistent disease.

The time point: newly diagnosed GD, antithyroid drugs for less than 3 months. PBMC-extracted RNA yielded the TCR library. Building the TCR beta libraries relied on iRepertoire HTBI primers, and CDR3 regions underwent Arm-PCR. Via MiXCR, TCRdb re-called the multiplex PCR reads, giving one row per CDR3 protein. This sample has about 240,000 distinct CDR3 sequences, with 20% found just once. Remarks on this clonotype: What it binds is not known.

Germline V gives CDR1 LGHNA, CDR2 YNFKEQ. This CDR3 region has 15 residues. V was cut by 0 bases and J by 4 bases, with 13 bases left in between. The genes are TRBV4-2 and TRBJ2-7, with D perhaps assigned TRBD1 or TRBD2 (6 bases each). The specimen comprised peripheral blood mononuclear cells (PBMCs), sampled at new diagnosis, from a patient treated with antithyroid drugs. This TCR derives from a female donor with Graves disease. For the CDR3, the DNA is TGTGCCAGCAGCCAAGATCGGCGGAGGGGGTACGAGCAGTACTTC. Its protein product is CASSQDRRRGYEQYF.